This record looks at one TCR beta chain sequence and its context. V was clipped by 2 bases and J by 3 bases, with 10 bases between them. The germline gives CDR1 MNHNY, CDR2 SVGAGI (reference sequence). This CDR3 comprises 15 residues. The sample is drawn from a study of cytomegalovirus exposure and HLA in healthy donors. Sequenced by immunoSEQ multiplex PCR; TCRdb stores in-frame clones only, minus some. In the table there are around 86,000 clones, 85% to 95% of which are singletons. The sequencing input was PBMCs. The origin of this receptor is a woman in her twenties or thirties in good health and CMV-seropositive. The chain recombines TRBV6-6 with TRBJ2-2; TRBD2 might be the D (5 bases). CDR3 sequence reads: CASSYSGSYTGELFF. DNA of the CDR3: TGTGCCAGCAGTTACAGCGGATCGTACACCGGGGAGCTGTTTTTT.